The 8 T cell receptor beta chains below were found in one sample sequenced in a study of T-cell memory formation after mild COVID-19. TCRdb called the 5' RACE reads again in MiXCR, with one record for every CDR3 protein. Here the sample spans approximately 340,000 distinct CDR3 sequences, approximately 15% being singletons. The source material was PBMCs or a T cell subset sorted from them (not recorded which). The receptors come from a man between 18 and 35 years old who had mild COVID-19 (a few samples of this study predate the infection). Cell type and time point are not known.

This clonotype was counted only a few times. The chain employs TRBV6-1 and TRBJ2-5; unclear D gene. The V end was cut by 4 bases, the J end by 5 bases, with 14 bases between. The CDR3 extends over 14 amino acids. Germline V CDR1 and CDR2: MNHNS, SASEGT. CDR3 nucleotides: TGTGCCAGCAGTGTAGCCGTTCGGCCGGAGACCCAGTACTTC. It yields the protein CASSVAVRPETQYF.

The chain combines TRBV12-3 or TRBV12-4 with TRBJ1-1; a weak D match, TRBD1 (6 bases). Trimming shortened V by 9 bases and J by 12 bases, and 23 bases separated the two germline ends. The CDR3 consists of 13 residues. The CDR3 is CASLPRGTMVPFF. In DNA form, the CDR3 reads TGTGCCAGTTTACCCCGGGGGACAATGGTACCTTTCTTT.

This clonotype was seen repeatedly, ten times or more. The rearrangement uses TRBV4-2 and TRBJ2-5, with 9 bases identical to TRBD2. The CDR3 is 15 amino acids. The trim removed 1 base at V and 4 bases at J, leaving 4 bases unmatched. Germline V lookup: CDR1 LGHNA, CDR2 YNFKEQ. In nucleotides, the CDR3 is TGTGCCAGCAGCCAAGGGACTAGCGAGGGAGAGACCCAGTACTTC. This codes for CASSQGTSEGETQYF.

In its sample, this clonotype was seen a few times. This sequence joins TRBV10-3 and TRBJ1-1; TRBD1 matches 10 bases. Germline lookup yields CDR1 ENHRY and CDR2 SYGVKD. This CDR3 has 13 amino acids. The junction had 6 bases not matched to a gene; V was cut back by 9 bases and J by 5 bases. The DNA of the CDR3 is TGTGCCATGGGACAGGGGAGTCGTACTGAAGCTTTCTTT. Its translation: CAMGQGSRTEAFF.

The V and J genes are TRBV15 and TRBJ2-3, with TRBD2 as a possible D gene (6 bases). The CDR3 sequence is 14 residues long. Germline CDR1 LNHNV, CDR2 YYDKDF (reference sequence). The V and J ends lost 0 bases and 4 bases respectively, with 8 bases between them. The CDR3 sequence: CATSRDSGADTQYF. CDR3 nucleotides: TGTGCCACCAGCAGAGATAGCGGCGCAGATACGCAGTATTTT.

The table lists this clonotype with a few counts. The chain recombines TRBV6-5 with TRBJ2-5; D gene unclear. The CDR3 spans 15 residues. The V end lost 0 bases, the J end lost 5 bases, and 13 bases lay between the germline ends. Germline V gene lookup returns CDR1 MNHEY and CDR2 SVGAGI. CDR3 amino acids: CASSYSGLSVETQYF. CDR3 DNA: TGTGCCAGCAGTTACTCAGGGTTGTCAGTGGAGACCCAGTACTTC.

The CDR3 DNA follows: TGCGCCAGCAGCCATGAGACGATGGACACTGAAGCTTTCTTT. Its translation: CASSHETMDTEAFF. The chain uses TRBV4-3 and TRBJ1-1; D unclear. V was shortened by 3 bases and J by 3 bases, with 11 bases between the two germline ends. The germline gives CDR1 LGHNA, CDR2 YSLEER. The CDR3 has 14 amino acids.

The chain employs TRBV7-2 and TRBJ2-7; D is undetermined. Trimming removed 1 base at V and 4 bases at J, with 8 bases between. The CDR3 has 13 residues. Germline lookup yields CDR1 SGHTA and CDR2 FQGNSA. This CDR3 is CASSLETGYEQYV. The DNA of the CDR3 is TGTGCCAGCAGCTTAGAGACTGGGTACGAGCAGTACGTC.